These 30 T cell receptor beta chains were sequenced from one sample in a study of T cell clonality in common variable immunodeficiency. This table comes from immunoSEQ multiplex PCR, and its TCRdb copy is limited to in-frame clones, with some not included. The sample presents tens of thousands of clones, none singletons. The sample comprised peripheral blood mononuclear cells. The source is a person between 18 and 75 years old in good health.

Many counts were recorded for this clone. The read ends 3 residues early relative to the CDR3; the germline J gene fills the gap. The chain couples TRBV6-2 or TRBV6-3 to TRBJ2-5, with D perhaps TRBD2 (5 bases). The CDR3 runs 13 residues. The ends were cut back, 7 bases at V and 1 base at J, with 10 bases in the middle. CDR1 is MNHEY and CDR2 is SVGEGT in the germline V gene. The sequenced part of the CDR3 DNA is TGTGCCAGCAAACGGGGAGTCCAAGAGACC. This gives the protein CASKRGVQET. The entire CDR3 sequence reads CASKRGVQETQYF.

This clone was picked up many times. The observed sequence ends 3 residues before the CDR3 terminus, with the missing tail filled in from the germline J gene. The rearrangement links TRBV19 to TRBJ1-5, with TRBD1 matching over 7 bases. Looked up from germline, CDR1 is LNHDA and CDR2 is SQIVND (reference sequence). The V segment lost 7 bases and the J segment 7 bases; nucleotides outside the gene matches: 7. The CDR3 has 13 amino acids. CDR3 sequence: CASNGQGDQPQHF. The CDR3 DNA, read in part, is TGTGCCAGTAACGGGCAGGGGGACCAGCCC.

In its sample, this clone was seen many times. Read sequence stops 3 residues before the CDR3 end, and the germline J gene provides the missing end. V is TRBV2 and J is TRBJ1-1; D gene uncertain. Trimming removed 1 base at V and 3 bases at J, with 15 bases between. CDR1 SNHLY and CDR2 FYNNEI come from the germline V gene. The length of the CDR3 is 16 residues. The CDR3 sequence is CASSEGYDKFDTEAFF. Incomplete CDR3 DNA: TGTGCCAGCAGTGAAGGGTATGACAAATTCGACACTGAA.

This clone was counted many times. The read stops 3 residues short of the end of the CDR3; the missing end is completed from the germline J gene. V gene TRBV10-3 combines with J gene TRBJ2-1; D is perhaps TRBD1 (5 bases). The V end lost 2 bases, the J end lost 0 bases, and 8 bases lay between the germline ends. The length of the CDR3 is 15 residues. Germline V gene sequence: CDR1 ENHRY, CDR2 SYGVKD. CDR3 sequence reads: CAISENGHSYNEQFF. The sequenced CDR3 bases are TGTGCCATCAGTGAGAACGGACACTCCTACAATGAG.

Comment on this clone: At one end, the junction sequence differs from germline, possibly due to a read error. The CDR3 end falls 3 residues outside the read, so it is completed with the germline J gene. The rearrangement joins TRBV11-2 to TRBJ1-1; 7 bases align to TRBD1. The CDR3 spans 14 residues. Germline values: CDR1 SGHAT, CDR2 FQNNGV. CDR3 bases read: TGTGCCAGCAGCGTAGACAGGGTAGGAACTGAA. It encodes CASSVDRVGTE. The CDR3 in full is CASSVDRVGTEAFF.

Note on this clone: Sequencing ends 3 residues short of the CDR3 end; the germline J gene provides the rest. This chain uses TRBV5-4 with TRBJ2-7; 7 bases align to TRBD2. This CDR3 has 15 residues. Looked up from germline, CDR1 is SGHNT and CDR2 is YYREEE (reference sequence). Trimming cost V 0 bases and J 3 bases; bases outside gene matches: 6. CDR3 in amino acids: CASSLGVAGYYEQYF. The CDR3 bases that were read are TGTGCCAGCAGCTTGGGTGTAGCGGGCTACTACGAG. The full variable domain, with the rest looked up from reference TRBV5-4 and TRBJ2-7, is ETGVTQSPTHLIKTRGQQVTLRCSSQSGHNTVSWYQQALGQGPQFIFQYYREEENGRGNFPPRFSGLQFPNYSSELNVNALELDDSALYLCASSLGVAGYYEQYFGPGTRLTVT.

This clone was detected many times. The covered CDR3 bases are TGTGCCAGCTCACCTGGGGGGTTGTCCTACGAG. It translates to CASSPGGLSYE. The complete CDR3 protein is CASSPGGLSYEQYF. This chain links TRBV18 with TRBJ2-7; D is possibly TRBD2 (6 bases). The read ends 3 residues early relative to the CDR3; the germline J gene fills the gap. The CDR3 loop spans 14 amino acids. V dropped 3 bases and J dropped 1 base, with 10 bases sitting between them. Germline V gene sequence: CDR1 KGHSH, CDR2 LQKENI.

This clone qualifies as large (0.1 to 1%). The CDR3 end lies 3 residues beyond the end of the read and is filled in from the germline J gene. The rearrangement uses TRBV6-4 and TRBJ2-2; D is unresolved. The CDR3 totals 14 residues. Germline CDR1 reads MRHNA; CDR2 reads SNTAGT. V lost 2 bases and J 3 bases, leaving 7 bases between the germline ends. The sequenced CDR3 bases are TGTGCCAGCAGTGACGGGCAGGACACCGGGGAG. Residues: CASSDGQDTGE. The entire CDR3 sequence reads CASSDGQDTGELFF.

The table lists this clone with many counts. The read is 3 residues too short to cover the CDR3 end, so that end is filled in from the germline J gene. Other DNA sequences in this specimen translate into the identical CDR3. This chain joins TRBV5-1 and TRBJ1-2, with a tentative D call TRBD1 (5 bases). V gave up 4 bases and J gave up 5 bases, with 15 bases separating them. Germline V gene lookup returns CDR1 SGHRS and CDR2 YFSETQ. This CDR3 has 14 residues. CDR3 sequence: CASSSTGTGYGYTF. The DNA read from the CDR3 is TGCGCCAGCAGCAGTACCGGGACTGGGTATGGC.

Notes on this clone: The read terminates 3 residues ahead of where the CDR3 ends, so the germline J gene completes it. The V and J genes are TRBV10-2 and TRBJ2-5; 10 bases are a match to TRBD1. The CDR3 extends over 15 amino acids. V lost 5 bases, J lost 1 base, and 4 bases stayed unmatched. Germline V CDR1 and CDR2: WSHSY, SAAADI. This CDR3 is CASSRGQGFQETQYF. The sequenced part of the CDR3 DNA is TGCGCCAGCAGTAGGGGACAGGGGTTCCAAGAGACC.

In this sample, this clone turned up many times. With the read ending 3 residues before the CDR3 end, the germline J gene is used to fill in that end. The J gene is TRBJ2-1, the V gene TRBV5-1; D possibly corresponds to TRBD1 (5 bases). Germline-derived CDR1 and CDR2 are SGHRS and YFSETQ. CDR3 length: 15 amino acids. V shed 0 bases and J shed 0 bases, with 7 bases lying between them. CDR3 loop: CASSLGQTSYNEQFF. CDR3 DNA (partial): TGCGCCAGCAGCTTGGGACAGACCTCCTACAATGAG.

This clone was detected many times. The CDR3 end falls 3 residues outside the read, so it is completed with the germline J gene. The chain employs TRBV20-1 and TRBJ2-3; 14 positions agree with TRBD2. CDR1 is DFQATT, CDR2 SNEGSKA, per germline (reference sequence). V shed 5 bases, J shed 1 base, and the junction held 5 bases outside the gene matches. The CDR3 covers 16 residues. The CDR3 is CSARGLAGAGTDTQYF. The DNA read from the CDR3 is TGCAGTGCTCGGGGACTAGCGGGAGCGGGCACAGATACG.

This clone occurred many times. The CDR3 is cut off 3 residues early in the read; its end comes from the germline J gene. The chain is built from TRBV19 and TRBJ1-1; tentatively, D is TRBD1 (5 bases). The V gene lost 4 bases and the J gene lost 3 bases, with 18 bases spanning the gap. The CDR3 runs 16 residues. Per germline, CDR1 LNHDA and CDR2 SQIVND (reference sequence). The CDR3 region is CASSTKGRGYDTEAFF. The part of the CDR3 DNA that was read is TGTGCCAGTAGTACCAAGGGGCGGGGATACGACACTGAA.

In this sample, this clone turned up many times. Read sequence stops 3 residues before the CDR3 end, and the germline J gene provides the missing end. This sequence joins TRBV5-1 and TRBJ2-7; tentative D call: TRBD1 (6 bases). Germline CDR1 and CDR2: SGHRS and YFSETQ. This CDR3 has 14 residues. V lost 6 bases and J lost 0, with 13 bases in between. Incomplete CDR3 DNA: TGCGCCAGCACGCCGGACAGAAACTCCTACGAG. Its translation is CASTPDRNSYE. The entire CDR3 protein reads CASTPDRNSYEQYF.

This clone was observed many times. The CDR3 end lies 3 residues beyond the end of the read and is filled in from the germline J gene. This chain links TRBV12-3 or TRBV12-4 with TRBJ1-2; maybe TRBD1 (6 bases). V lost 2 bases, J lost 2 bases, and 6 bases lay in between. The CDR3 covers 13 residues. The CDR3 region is CASSLQGNYGYTF. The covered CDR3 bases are TGTGCCAGCAGTTTACAGGGGAACTATGGC.

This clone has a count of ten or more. The part of the CDR3 DNA that was read is TGTGCCAGCAGCTTGGCTCAGCGGGGTTTATACAATGAG. Its translation: CASSLAQRGLYNE. The CDR3 in full is CASSLAQRGLYNEQFF. V is TRBV5-4 and J is TRBJ2-1, with TRBD2 matching 7 bases. The CDR3 goes on 3 residues after the read ends, and that part is filled in from the germline J gene. The CDR3 has 16 residues. Per the germline V gene, CDR1 is SGHNT and CDR2 is YYREEE (reference sequence). The junction had 7 bases not matched to a gene; V was cut back by 0 bases and J by 4 bases.

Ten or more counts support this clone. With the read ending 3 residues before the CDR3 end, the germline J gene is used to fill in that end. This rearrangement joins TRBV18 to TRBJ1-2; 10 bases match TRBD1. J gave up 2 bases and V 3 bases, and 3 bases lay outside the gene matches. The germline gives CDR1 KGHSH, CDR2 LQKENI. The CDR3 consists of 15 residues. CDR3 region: CASSPRQGANYGYTF. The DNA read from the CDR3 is TGTGCCAGCTCACCGCGACAGGGGGCCAACTATGGC.

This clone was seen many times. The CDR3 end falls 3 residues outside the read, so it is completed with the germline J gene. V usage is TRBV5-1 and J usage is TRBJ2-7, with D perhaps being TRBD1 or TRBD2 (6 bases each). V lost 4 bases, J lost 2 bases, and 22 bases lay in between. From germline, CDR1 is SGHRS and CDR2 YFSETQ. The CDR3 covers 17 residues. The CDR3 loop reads CASSRNQGGTSTYEQYF. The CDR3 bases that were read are TGCGCCAGCAGCCGCAACCAAGGCGGGACAAGTACCTACGAG. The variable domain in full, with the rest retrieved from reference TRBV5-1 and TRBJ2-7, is KAGVTQTPRYLIKTRGQQVTLSCSPISGHRSVSWYQQTPGQGLQFLFEYFSETQRNKGNFPGRFSGRQFSNSRSEMNVSTLELGDSALYLCASSRNQGGTSTYEQYFGPGTRLTVT.

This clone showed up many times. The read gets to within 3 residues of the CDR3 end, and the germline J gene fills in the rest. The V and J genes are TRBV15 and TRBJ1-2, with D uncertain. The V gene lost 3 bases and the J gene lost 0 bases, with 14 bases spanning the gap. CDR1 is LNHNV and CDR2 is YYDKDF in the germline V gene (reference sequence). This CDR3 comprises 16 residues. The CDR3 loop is CATSRGGGNTNYGYTF. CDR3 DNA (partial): TGTGCCACCAGCAGGGGTGGCGGAAATACTAACTATGGC.

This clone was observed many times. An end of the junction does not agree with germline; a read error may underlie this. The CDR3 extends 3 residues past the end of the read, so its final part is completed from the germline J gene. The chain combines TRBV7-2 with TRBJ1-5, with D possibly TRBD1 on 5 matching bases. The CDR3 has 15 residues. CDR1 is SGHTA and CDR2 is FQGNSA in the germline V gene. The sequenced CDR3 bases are TGTGCCGGCAGCTTAGGAGGGGCTGAGGGTCAGCCC. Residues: CAGSLGGAEGQP. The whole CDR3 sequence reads CAGSLGGAEGQPQHF.

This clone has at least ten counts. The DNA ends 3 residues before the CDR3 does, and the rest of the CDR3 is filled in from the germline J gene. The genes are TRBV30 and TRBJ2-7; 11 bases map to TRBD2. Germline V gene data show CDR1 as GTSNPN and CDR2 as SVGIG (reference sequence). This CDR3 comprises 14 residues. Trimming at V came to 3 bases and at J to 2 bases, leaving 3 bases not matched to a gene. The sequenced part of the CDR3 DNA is TGTGCCTGGAGGCCTAGCGGGGGGACCTACGAG. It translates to CAWRPSGGTYE. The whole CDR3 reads CAWRPSGGTYEQYF.

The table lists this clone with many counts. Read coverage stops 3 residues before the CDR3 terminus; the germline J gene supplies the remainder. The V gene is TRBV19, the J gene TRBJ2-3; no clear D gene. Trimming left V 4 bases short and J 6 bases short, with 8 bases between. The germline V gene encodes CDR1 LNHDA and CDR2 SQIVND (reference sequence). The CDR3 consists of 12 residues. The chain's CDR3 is CASSSRWDTQYF. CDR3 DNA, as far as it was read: TGTGCCAGTAGTAGTAGATGGGATACG.

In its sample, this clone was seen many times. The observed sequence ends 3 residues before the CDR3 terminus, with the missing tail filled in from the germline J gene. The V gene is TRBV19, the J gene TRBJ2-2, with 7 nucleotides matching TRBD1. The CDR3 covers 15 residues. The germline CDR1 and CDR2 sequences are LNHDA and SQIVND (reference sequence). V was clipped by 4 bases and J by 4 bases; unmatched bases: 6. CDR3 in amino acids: CASSTLGQFTGELFF. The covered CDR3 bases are TGTGCCAGTAGTACCTTGGGACAGTTCACCGGGGAG.

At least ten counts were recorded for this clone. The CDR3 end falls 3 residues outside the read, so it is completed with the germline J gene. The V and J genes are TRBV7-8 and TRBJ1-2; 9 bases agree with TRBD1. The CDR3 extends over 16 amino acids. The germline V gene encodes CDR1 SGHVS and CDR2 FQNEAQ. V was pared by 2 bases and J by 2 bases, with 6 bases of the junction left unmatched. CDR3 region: CASSLTGGQGNYGYTF. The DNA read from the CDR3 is TGTGCCAGCAGCTTAACCGGGGGACAGGGCAACTATGGC.

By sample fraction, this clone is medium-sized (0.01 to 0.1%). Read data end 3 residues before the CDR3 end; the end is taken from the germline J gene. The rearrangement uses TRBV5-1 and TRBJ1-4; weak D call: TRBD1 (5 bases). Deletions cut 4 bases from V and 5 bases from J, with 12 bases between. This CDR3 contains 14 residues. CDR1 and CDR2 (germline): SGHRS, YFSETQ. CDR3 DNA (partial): TGCGCCAGCAGCCCTTGGGGCGGCAATGAAAAA. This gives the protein CASSPWGGNEK. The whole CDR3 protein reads CASSPWGGNEKLFF. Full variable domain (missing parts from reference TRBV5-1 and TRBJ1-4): KAGVTQTPRYLIKTRGQQVTLSCSPISGHRSVSWYQQTPGQGLQFLFEYFSETQRNKGNFPGRFSGRQFSNSRSEMNVSTLELGDSALYLCASSPWGGNEKLFFGSGTQLSVL.

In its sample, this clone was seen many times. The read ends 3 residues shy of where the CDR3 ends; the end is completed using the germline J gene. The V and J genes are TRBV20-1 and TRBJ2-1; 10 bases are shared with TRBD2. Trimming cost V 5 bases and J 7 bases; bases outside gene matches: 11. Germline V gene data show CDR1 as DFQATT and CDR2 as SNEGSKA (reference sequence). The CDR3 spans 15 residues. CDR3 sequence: CSALRISGRRNEQFF. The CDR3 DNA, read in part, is TGCAGTGCTCTCCGTATTAGCGGGAGGCGTAATGAG.

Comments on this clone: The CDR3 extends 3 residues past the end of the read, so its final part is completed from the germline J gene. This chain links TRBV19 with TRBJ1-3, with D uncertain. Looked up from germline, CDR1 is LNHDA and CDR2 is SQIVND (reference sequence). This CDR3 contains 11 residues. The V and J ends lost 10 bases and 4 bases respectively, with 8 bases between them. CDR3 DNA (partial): TGTGCCACCCCGGGGGGAAACACC. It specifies CATPGGNT. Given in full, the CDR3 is CATPGGNTIYF.

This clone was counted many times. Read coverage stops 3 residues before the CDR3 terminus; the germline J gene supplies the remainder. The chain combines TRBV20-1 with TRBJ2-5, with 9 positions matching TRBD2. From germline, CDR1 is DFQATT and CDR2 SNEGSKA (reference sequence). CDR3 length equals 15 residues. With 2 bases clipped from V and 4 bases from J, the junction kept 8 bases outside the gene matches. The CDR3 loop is CSARRVAGVGETQYF. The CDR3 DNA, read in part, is TGCAGTGCTAGACGGGTAGCGGGAGTGGGAGAGACC.

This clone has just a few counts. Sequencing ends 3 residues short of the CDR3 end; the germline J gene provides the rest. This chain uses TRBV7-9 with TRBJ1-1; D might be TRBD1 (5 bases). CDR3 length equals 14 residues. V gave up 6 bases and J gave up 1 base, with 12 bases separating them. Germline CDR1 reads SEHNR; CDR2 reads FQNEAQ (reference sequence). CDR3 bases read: TGTGCCAGCAGGGCGGGACTGCGGAACACTGAA. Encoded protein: CASRAGLRNTE. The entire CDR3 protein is CASRAGLRNTEAFF.

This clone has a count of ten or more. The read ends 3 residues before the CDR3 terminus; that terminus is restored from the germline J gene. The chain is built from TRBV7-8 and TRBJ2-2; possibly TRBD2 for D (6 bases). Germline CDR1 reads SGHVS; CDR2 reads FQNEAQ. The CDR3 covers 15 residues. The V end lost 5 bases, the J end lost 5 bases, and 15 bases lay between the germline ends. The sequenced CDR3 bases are TGTGCCAGCAGCACCTACAAGGGGAGGACCGGGGAG. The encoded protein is CASSTYKGRTGE. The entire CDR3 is CASSTYKGRTGELFF.